These 11 T cell receptor beta chains share one sample of origin, sequenced in a study of T cells in Graves' hyperthyroidism and ophthalmopathy. RNA transcripts provided the source from which TCR beta CDR3 regions were amplified. First-round RT-PCR with HTBI primers amplified the TCR CDR3 region. TCRdb re-derived calls from the multiplex PCR reads in MiXCR, one entry per CDR3 protein. The sample contains about 620,000 distinct CDR3 sequences, 15% to 20% of which appear only once. The sample consisted of blood. All receptors come from a woman aged 25 to 39 with Graves' hyperthyroidism.

This clonotype was seen many times. J is TRBJ2-1 and V is TRBV6-2 or TRBV6-3; D is ambiguous. Germline assignment: CDR1 MNHEY and CDR2 SVGEGT. V was trimmed by 6 bases and J by 8 bases, leaving 8 bases between them. The CDR3 length is 11 residues. The CDR3 reads CASSPYDEQFF. The CDR3 bases are TGTGCCAGCAGCCCATATGATGAGCAGTTCTTC.

The genes are TRBV6-1 and TRBJ1-1, with 9 bases that match TRBD1. V lost 6 bases to trimming and J lost 4 bases; unmatched junction nucleotides: 6. This CDR3 spans 14 amino acids. Germline V gene sequence: CDR1 MNHNS, CDR2 SASEGT. The chain's CDR3 is CASSRDRVGTEAFF. The CDR3 DNA is TGTGCCAGCAGCCGGGACAGGGTAGGCACTGAAGCTTTCTTT.

This clonotype was observed at least ten times. Written as DNA, the CDR3 is TGCAGCGTCCATCGGGACAGCAGAGGGGGGGAGCAGTTCTTC. Its protein is CSVHRDSRGGEQFF. The chain carries TRBV29-1 and TRBJ2-1; a weak D match, TRBD1 (7 bases). CDR3 size: 14 residues. Germline V gene data show CDR1 as SQVTM and CDR2 as ANQGSEA. The ends were cut back, 6 bases at V and 10 bases at J, with 22 bases in the middle.

V is TRBV9 and J is TRBJ1-6, with a possible D match to TRBD1 (6 bases). CDR1 is SGDLS and CDR2 is YYNGEE in the germline V gene. The CDR3 has 18 amino acids. V was cut by 3 bases and J by 0 bases, with 16 bases left in between. The CDR3 region is CASSAPLQGSSYNSPLHF. The CDR3 region has the DNA TGTGCCAGCAGCGCTCCCTTACAGGGAAGCTCCTATAATTCACCCCTCCACTTT.

This clonotype was observed many times. The V and J genes are TRBV11-3 and TRBJ2-2; D is unclear. V gave up 5 bases and J gave up 3 bases, with 4 bases separating them. The V gene's germline CDR1 is SGHNT and CDR2 YENEEA. This CDR3 has 12 residues. The CDR3 DNA reads TGTGCCAGCAGCCCGTACACCGGGGAGCTGTTTTTT. As protein: CASSPYTGELFF.

In this sample, this clonotype turned up many times. The CDR3 region has the DNA TGTGCCAGCAGCCAGCGGTATAGCGGGAATGAGCAGTTCTTC. Its protein is CASSQRYSGNEQFF. The chain employs TRBV14 and TRBJ2-1; TRBD2 matches 7 bases. V trimming: 3 bases; J trimming: 7 bases; junction bases outside the gene matches: 6. The CDR3 runs to 14 residues. The germline V gene has CDR1 SGHDN and CDR2 FVKESK.

This clonotype showed up many times. The chain employs TRBV3-1 and TRBJ1-4; a weak D match, TRBD1 (5 bases). The CDR3 covers 13 residues. The V gene's germline CDR1 is LGHDT and CDR2 YNNKEL (reference sequence). The V end lost 0 bases, the J end lost 8 bases, and 7 bases lay between the germline ends. The chain's CDR3 is CASSQDQGEKLFF. The DNA of the CDR3 is TGTGCCAGCAGCCAAGACCAGGGAGAAAAACTGTTTTTT.

This clonotype was seen at least ten times. The rearrangement joins TRBV2 to TRBJ1-2; D unclear. Germline V lookup: CDR1 SNHLY, CDR2 FYNNEI. CDR3 size: 14 residues. V gave up 4 bases and J gave up 2 bases, with 11 bases separating them. In DNA form, the CDR3 reads TGTGCCAGCAGTGTCCAACGGACCAACTATGGCTACACCTTC. This translates into CASSVQRTNYGYTF.

The gene calls are TRBV5-1 and TRBJ1-2, with a tentative D call TRBD1 (6 bases). CDR1 is SGHRS and CDR2 is YFSETQ in the germline V gene. The CDR3 is 15 amino acids. With 4 bases removed from V and 0 bases from J, the gap between germline ends came to 13 bases. This CDR3 is CASSVDRPPNYGYTF. The CDR3 DNA reads TGCGCCAGCAGCGTTGACAGGCCGCCTAACTATGGCTACACCTTC.

This clonotype was counted many times. The chain joins TRBV20-1 to TRBJ2-7, with no clear D. Looked up from germline, CDR1 is DFQATT and CDR2 is SNEGSKA (reference sequence). Trimming stripped 3 bases from V and 6 bases from J, with 15 bases between. The CDR3 is 13 amino acids. The CDR3 DNA reads TGCAGTGCTAGTTATAGTAAAGTGGGCGAGCAGTACTTC. The encoded protein is CSASYSKVGEQYF.

There are many counts of this clonotype. V is TRBV2 and J is TRBJ2-5; D may be TRBD1 or TRBD2 (5 bases each). Trimming shortened V by 7 bases and J by 5 bases, and 23 bases separated the two germline ends. This CDR3 contains 16 residues. The germline V gene encodes CDR1 SNHLY and CDR2 FYNNEI. The CDR3, as DNA: TGTGCCAGCACCGCTTTGGGGCAGGGAGATTGGGAGACCCAGTACTTC. It encodes CASTALGQGDWETQYF. Looking up the rest from reference TRBV2 and TRBJ2-5 gives the full variable domain: EPEVTQTPSHQVTQMGQEVILRCVPISNHLYFYWYRQILGQKVEFLVSFYNNEISEKSEIFDDQFSVERPDGSNFTLKIRSTKLEDSAMYFCASTALGQGDWETQYFGPGTRLLVL.